This record concerns one T cell receptor (beta chain) sequence. This record belongs to a study of control samples from healthy donors and cancer patients. The data were produced by immunoSEQ multiplex PCR, yet TCRdb's version contains in-frame clones alone and is incomplete. Of more than 95,000 clones detected, roughly 87% appear once; the ten largest clones hold 7% to 10%. Trimming removed 4 bases from V and 4 bases from J, with 12 bases in between. This CDR3 has 14 residues. Germline V gene lookup returns CDR1 SNHLY and CDR2 FYNNEI. The receptor's source is a man aged 35-49 years in good health. The chain combines TRBV2 with TRBJ2-3; D might be TRBD1 (5 bases). The sample comprised blood. CDR3 DNA sequence: TGTGCCAGCAGTGGCCAGGGTCCTTCAGATACGCAGTATTTT. It is translated as CASSGQGPSDTQYF.